What follows is one T cell receptor (beta chain) and its context. This clonotype was observed at least ten times. What antigen it recognizes has not been identified. Qualities for individual bases were not recorded, and no much larger clone is one base off. The sample comes from a study of spatial heterogeneity in lung cancer (dated by TCRdb to between 2018 and 2021). In terms of the full investigation: Beta-chain transcripts were consistently detected in greater numbers than alpha-chain transcripts, which likely reflected higher beta-chain transcript abundance. TCR transcript counts in tumor regions correlated strongly with a T cell transcriptional module score from matched bulk RNA-seq. In the raw uncorrected reads, each unique combination of TCR and UMI appeared more than ten times on average. In non-small cell lung cancer, the study made a quantitative comparison of TCR alpha and beta repertoires among multiple tumor regions, matched nontumor lung and blood. The study linked features of the TCR repertoire to counts of nonsynonymous mutations, which were determined by whole-exome sequencing of tumor tissue. Both alpha and beta chains were TCR-sequenced in samples taken at surgery, namely 220 tumor regions, 62 to 70 matched nontumor lung samples and about 58 PBMC samples.

The library was generated by 5' RACE. The listed sequencing device is NextSeq 500. In the TCR library protocol, a unique molecular identifier was attached to each TCR cDNA molecule so that PCR and sequencing errors could be corrected. On the authors' methods: TCR identification, UMI-based error correction and CDR3 extraction were performed with Decombinator tools. Expanded TCRs were defined as those above a frequency of 2 per 1,000, corresponding to the top 1% of the tumor frequency distribution. Expanded tumor TCRs statistically deemed absent (corrected P<0.05) from at least one tumor region were classed as regional, and all other expanded tumor TCRs were classed as ubiquitous. Rényi diversity was computed with the R vegan package after subsampling each repertoire 100 times to 5,000 TCRs. To build CDR3 similarity networks, amino acid triplet string-kernel similarity was used, and CDR3s were connected when their pairwise similarity was above 0.82. Starting from the raw public reads, TCRdb applied fastp trimming at Q25, assembled clones with MiXCR and retained in-frame beta chains. Each entry merges the rows of one CDR3 protein and shows their most common DNA and genes. TCRdb's processing, not the authors' own work, is the source of the V and J calls. Within this sample are 10,000 to 15,000 distinct CDR3 sequences, with around 6.1% of them counted one time only. Around 3% of the sample rests with the top ten.

Taken with the paper, the label for time point translates to: sample taken at primary tumor resection. Donors were around 69 patients with early-stage, untreated non-small cell lung cancer from the lung TRACERx cohort. For TCR sequencing, whole RNA was extracted from tumor and nontumor lung tissue, or from cryopreserved PBMC samples, and no cell sorting was done. Only patients for whom sufficient RNA was available from at least two tumor regions were selected for TCR sequencing. Tumor and adjacent nontumor lung specimens were reviewed by a lung pathologist before selection. Results and caveats for the whole study, not just this receptor: TCR-seq coverage of tumor T cells was estimated to be only approximately 7% for alpha chains and more than 11% for beta chains. Confirming at a functional level the hypothesis that regional TCRs recognize regional mutations was considered to require additional single-cell paired TCR alpha and beta sequencing. The count of ubiquitous expanded TCRs correlated with the count of ubiquitous nonsynonymous mutations, and the count of regional expanded TCRs correlated with the count of regional nonsynonymous mutations. The tumor nonsynonymous mutation count correlated with the number of expanded alpha and beta TCRs within the tumor.

The source was lung tumor tissue, collected at surgery. The receptor was isolated from a female donor with early-stage non-small cell lung cancer.

The DNA sequence follows: TGTGCCAGCAGTTTATGGGCTAGCGGGAGGTCGAATGAGCAGTTCTTC. It specifies CASSLWASGRSNEQFF. Recombination linked TRBV12-3 or TRBV12-4 to TRBJ2-1, with TRBD2 identical over 11 junction bases. Trimmed from V: 2 bases; trimmed from J: 7 bases; junction bases lacking a gene match: 7. The CDR3 measures 16 amino acids from cysteine to phenylalanine. Only the CDR3 DNA stays, 48 bases, in frame from base 1.